Listed here are 22 T cell receptor beta chains from one sample, sequenced in a study of T cells in Graves' hyperthyroidism and ophthalmopathy (dated by TCRdb to the late 2010s). The library was made by multiplex PCR. TCRdb lists the instrument as Illumina HiSeq 2000. TCR beta CDR3 regions were amplified from RNA transcripts. A first-round RT-PCR of the TCR CDR3 used the HTBI primer set with the Qiagen OneStep RT-PCR kit. Using fastp at Q25 and MiXCR, TCRdb reprocessed the public reads and kept productive beta chains. Rows with one shared CDR3 protein collapse into an entry with the most common genes and DNA. The sample table holds 600,000 to 650,000 distinct CDR3 sequences, of which less than 25% were seen once. The ten largest clonotypes hold roughly a third of the sample. The material sequenced was blood. These receptor sequences come from a man between 25 and 39 years old with Graves' ophthalmopathy.

The chain joins TRBV15 to TRBJ2-1; no clear D. This CDR3 comprises 15 residues. CDR1 and CDR2 (germline): LNHNV, YYDKDF (reference sequence). V lost 0 bases and J lost 4, with 10 bases in between. CDR3: CATSRDVTGYNEQFF. The CDR3, as DNA: TGTGCCACCAGCAGAGATGTTACCGGATACAATGAGCAGTTCTTC.

J is TRBJ1-5 and V is TRBV20-1, with D hard to call. CDR3 length: 12 amino acids. From germline, CDR1 is DFQATT and CDR2 SNEGSKA (reference sequence). V shed 6 bases and J shed 6 bases, with 12 bases lying between them. The DNA for the CDR3 is TGCAGTGCCTATTCGGGCAGTCAGCCCCAGCATTTT. Its translation is CSAYSGSQPQHF.

The sample holds a few counts of this clonotype. The CDR3 sequence: CASSLDLKLGTEAFF. The CDR3 DNA follows: TGCGCCAGCAGCTTGGATTTGAAGCTGGGCACTGAAGCTTTCTTT. The chain has TRBV5-1 and TRBJ1-1; D call uncertain. The CDR3 consists of 15 residues. V lost 0 bases, J lost 4 bases, and 13 bases lay in between. Germline assignment: CDR1 SGHRS and CDR2 YFSETQ.

This clonotype showed up many times. The J gene is TRBJ1-1, the V gene TRBV10-3, with 7 bases that match TRBD1. V shed 3 bases, J shed 1 base, and the junction held 2 bases outside the gene matches. The length of the CDR3 is 14 residues. CDR1 and CDR2 (germline): ENHRY, SYGVKD. CDR3 in amino acids: CAISEGQANTEAFF. The CDR3 coding sequence is TGTGCCATCAGTGAAGGACAGGCGAACACTGAAGCTTTCTTT.

This clonotype was seen only a few times. The chain uses TRBV19 and TRBJ2-3; maybe TRBD2 (6 bases). This CDR3 comprises 15 residues. V lost 4 bases, J lost 5 bases, and 16 bases lay in between. Germline values: CDR1 LNHDA, CDR2 SQIVND (reference sequence). The CDR3 DNA follows: TGTGCCAGTAGTACGGCGGGATCATCACTAGATACGCAGTATTTT. It is translated as CASSTAGSSLDTQYF.

As regards this clonotype: The junction departs from the called germline gene at one end, perhaps through a read error. This chain links TRBV2 with TRBJ1-2; no reliable D call. The germline V gene encodes CDR1 SNHLY and CDR2 FYNNEI. The CDR3 is 12 amino acids. The CDR3: CASREDQILKDF. CDR3 nucleotide sequence: TGTGCCAGCAGAGAAGATCAGATACTTAAAGACTTC.

This clonotype was detected a few times. This sequence joins TRBV20-1 and TRBJ1-1; D unresolved. The CDR3 loop spans 13 amino acids. Per germline, CDR1 DFQATT and CDR2 SNEGSKA (reference sequence). V was cut by 4 bases and J by 1 base, with 10 bases left in between. CDR3 sequence: CSAKPVANTEAFF. The CDR3 DNA is TGCAGTGCTAAGCCAGTGGCGAACACTGAAGCTTTCTTT.

This clonotype turned up a few times. Its ends do not fully match the called genes, so a read error is possible. The chain recombines TRBV12-3 or TRBV12-4 with TRBJ2-3, with D perhaps TRBD1 (8 bases). The CDR3 extends over 16 amino acids. The CDR3 sequence is CTSSPGRQGARGTQYF. CDR3 DNA sequence: TGTACCAGCAGCCCCGGGAGGCAGGGGGCACGGGGTACGCAGTATTTT.

This clonotype was seen a handful of times. The chain has TRBV4-1 and TRBJ1-5; D is possibly TRBD1 (5 bases). Germline CDR1 and CDR2: MGHRA and YSYEKL. The length of the CDR3 is 16 residues. Trimming took 0 bases from V and 3 from J, leaving 12 bases between them. The CDR3 bases are TGCGCCAGCAGCCAAGAGTTGTCAGGGACCAATCAGCCCCAGCATTTT. This codes for CASSQELSGTNQPQHF.

This clonotype was observed many times. The chain recombines TRBV2 with TRBJ2-1; maybe TRBD2 (6 bases). Germline loops: CDR1 SNHLY, CDR2 FYNNEI. The CDR3 spans 13 residues. The V end was cut by 5 bases, the J end by 2 bases, with 7 bases between. The CDR3 spells CASSPSAYNEQFF. The DNA for the CDR3 is TGTGCCAGCAGTCCTAGCGCCTACAATGAGCAGTTCTTC.

The V gene is TRBV24-1, the J gene TRBJ1-1, with D possibly being TRBD1 (5 bases). Germline V gives CDR1 KGHDR, CDR2 SFDVKD. V lost 5 bases and J lost 7, with 7 bases in between. The CDR3 length is 11 residues. CDR3 amino acids: CATSGQGEAFF. The CDR3 DNA is TGTGCCACCAGTGGCCAGGGTGAAGCTTTCTTT.

This clonotype has just a few counts. CDR3 nucleotide sequence: TGTGCCAGCAGCTTGGGAGGGGGCTGGAACACAGATACGCAGTATTTT. Translating gives CASSLGGGWNTDTQYF. V gene TRBV5-6 combines with J gene TRBJ2-3; 7 bases align to TRBD1. Trimming took 0 bases from V and 2 from J; bases not matched to a gene: 6. The CDR3 runs to 16 residues. From germline, CDR1 is SGHDT and CDR2 YYEEEE.

The J gene is TRBJ1-2, the V gene TRBV27; no clear D. V gave up 0 bases and J gave up 0 bases, with 14 bases separating them. From germline, CDR1 is MNHEY and CDR2 SMNVEV (reference sequence). The CDR3 runs to 17 residues. CDR3 protein: CASSLSNRFPANYGYTF. CDR3 DNA: TGTGCCAGCAGTTTATCCAACCGCTTCCCGGCTAACTATGGCTACACCTTC.

This clonotype was detected ten times or more. V gene TRBV11-1 combines with J gene TRBJ2-1, with 10 bases that match TRBD2. The ends lost 4 bases at V and 10 bases at J; junction bases unmatched: 10. Germline assignment: CDR1 SGHAT and CDR2 FQDESV (reference sequence). CDR3 length: 15 residues. CDR3: CASSSDLAGVGEQFF. The CDR3 bases are TGTGCCAGCAGCTCCGACCTAGCGGGAGTTGGGGAGCAGTTCTTC.

This rearrangement joins TRBV5-8 to TRBJ2-5, with D possibly matching TRBD2 (6 bases). V shed 0 bases and J shed 4 bases, with 13 bases lying between them. CDR1 and CDR2 from the germline V gene are SGHTS and YDEGEE. This CDR3 is built from 15 residues. DNA for the CDR3: TGTGCCAGCAGCTTGGGAGGAGGGAAGAGAGAGACCCAGTACTTC. It yields the protein CASSLGGGKRETQYF.

The J gene is TRBJ2-1, the V gene TRBV6-1, with a possible D match to TRBD1 (6 bases). The V end lost 5 bases, the J end lost 8 bases, and 19 bases lay between the germline ends. Germline lookup yields CDR1 MNHNS and CDR2 SASEGT. CDR3 length: 15 amino acids. Here the CDR3 DNA reads TGTGCCAGCAGTTCGGACAGAATACTAAAAGATGAGCAGTTCTTC. This codes for CASSSDRILKDEQFF.

Only one count was recorded for this clonotype. It may be a read error: a sequence one base away is much more abundant. As the CDR3 is not closed by the conserved phenylalanine or tryptophan, this likely results from a read error. This chain uses TRBV20-1 with TRBJ1-5, with unresolved D. The V and J ends lost 2 bases and 3 bases respectively, with 14 bases between them. This CDR3 is 15 amino acids long. Germline V gene sequence: CDR1 DFQATT, CDR2 SNEGSKA (reference sequence). The CDR3 DNA follows: TGCAGTGCTAGACCCGTACGGGTCCACAATCAGCCCCAGCATTCT. Protein: CSARPVRVHNQPQHS.

This clonotype has a handful of counts. V and J are TRBV20-1 and TRBJ1-2; D is uncertain. CDR1 DFQATT and CDR2 SNEGSKA come from the germline V gene (reference sequence). The CDR3 consists of 13 residues. The V and J ends lost 0 bases and 1 base respectively, with 6 bases between them. CDR3 nucleotides: TGCAGTGCTAGAGATGACCATAACTATGGCTACACCTTC. Translation: CSARDDHNYGYTF.

This clonotype came up many times. Relative to the germline gene, one junction end is altered; a read error may explain this. The CDR3 DNA reads as TGCGCCAGCAGCCGGGGATACAATGAGCAGTTCTTC. Its protein product is CASSRGYNEQFF. The rearrangement joins TRBV9 to TRBJ2-1; a weak D match, TRBD2 (5 bases). CDR1 SGDLS and CDR2 YYNGEE come from the germline V gene. The CDR3 is made up of 12 amino acids.

This clonotype appeared a few times. The CDR3 coding sequence is TGCGCCAGCAGCTTAATGGGACAGGGCCCCCGGGGCTACACCTTC. Protein sequence: CASSLMGQGPRGYTF. The chain links TRBV5-1 to TRBJ1-2; 9 positions match TRBD1. The germline V gene has CDR1 SGHRS and CDR2 YFSETQ. The CDR3 contains 15 residues. After removal of 2 bases from V and 8 bases from J, the junction contained 10 bases not matched to a gene.

The V call is TRBV4-1, the J call TRBJ2-7; tentatively, D is TRBD1 or TRBD2 (7 bases each). V lost 5 bases, J lost 3 bases, and 17 bases lay in between. This CDR3 has 15 residues. The germline gives CDR1 MGHRA, CDR2 YSYEKL. The CDR3: CASSDAQGGGYEQYF. DNA for the CDR3: TGCGCCAGCAGCGACGCCCAGGGGGGGGGCTACGAGCAGTACTTC.

This clonotype was recorded many times. This chain joins TRBV7-9 and TRBJ1-5; D is undetermined. Looked up from germline, CDR1 is SEHNR and CDR2 is FQNEAQ (reference sequence). V lost 2 bases to trimming and J lost 3 bases, with 14 bases between them. The CDR3 runs 16 residues. In nucleotides, the CDR3 is TGTGCCAGCAGCTTATTGAGCGGAGGTCCCAATCAGCCCCAGCATTTT. Translated: CASSLLSGGPNQPQHF.